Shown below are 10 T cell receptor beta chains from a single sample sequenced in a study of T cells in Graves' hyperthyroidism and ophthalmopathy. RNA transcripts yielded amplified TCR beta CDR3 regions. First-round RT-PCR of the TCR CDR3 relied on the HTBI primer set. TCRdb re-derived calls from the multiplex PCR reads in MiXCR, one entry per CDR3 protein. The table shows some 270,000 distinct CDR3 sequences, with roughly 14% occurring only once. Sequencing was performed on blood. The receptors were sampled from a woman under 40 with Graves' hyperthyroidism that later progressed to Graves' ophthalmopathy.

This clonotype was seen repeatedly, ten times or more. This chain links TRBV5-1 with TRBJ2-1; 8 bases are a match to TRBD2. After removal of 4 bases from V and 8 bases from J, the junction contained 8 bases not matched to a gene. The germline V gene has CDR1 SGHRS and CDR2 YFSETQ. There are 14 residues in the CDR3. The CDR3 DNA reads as TGCGCCAGCAGCCCCAACCTAGCGGGCGATGAGCAGTTCTTC. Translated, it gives CASSPNLAGDEQFF.

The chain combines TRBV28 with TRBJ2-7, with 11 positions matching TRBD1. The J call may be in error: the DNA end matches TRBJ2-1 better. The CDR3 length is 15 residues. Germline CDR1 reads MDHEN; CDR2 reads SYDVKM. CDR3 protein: CASSSTGTGGYEQFF. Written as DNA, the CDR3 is TGTGCCAGCAGTTCCACCGGGACAGGGGGGTACGAGCAGTTCTTC.

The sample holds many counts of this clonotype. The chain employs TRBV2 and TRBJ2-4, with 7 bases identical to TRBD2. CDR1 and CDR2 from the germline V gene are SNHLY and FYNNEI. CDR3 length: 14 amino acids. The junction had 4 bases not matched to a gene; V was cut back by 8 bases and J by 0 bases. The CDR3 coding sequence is TGTGCCAGCGTTAGCGGGTTAGCCAAAAACATTCAGTACTTC. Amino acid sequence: CASVSGLAKNIQYF. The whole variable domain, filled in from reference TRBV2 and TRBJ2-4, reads EPEVTQTPSHQVTQMGQEVILRCVPISNHLYFYWYRQILGQKVEFLVSFYNNEISEKSEIFDDQFSVERPDGSNFTLKIRSTKLEDSAMYFCASVSGLAKNIQYFGAGTRLSVL.

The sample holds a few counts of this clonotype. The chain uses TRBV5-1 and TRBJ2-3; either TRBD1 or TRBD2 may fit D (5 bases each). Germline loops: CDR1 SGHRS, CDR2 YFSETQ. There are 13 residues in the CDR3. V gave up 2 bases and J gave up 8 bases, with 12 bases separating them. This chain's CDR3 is CASSLLGAGTQYF. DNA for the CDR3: TGCGCCAGCAGCTTACTAGGGGCGGGTACGCAGTATTTT.

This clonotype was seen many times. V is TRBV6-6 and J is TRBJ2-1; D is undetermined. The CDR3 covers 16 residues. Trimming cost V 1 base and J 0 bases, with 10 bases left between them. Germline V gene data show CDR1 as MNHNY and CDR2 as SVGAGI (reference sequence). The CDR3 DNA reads TGTGCCAGCAGTTACTGGGCAACGAGCTCCTACAATGAGCAGTTCTTC. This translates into CASSYWATSSYNEQFF.

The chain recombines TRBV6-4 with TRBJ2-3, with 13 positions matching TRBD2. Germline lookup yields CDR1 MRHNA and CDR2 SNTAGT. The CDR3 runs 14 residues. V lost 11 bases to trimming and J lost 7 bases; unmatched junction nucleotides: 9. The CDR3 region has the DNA TGTGCCTCCAGGGGGACTAGCGGGATTTATACGCAGTATTTT. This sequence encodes CASRGTSGIYTQYF.

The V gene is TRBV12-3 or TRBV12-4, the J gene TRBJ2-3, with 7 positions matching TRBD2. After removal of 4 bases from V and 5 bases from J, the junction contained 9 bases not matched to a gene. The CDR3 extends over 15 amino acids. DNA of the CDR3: TGTGCCAGCAGTTCGGGACGGGGGGTCATAGATACGCAGTATTTT. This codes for CASSSGRGVIDTQYF.

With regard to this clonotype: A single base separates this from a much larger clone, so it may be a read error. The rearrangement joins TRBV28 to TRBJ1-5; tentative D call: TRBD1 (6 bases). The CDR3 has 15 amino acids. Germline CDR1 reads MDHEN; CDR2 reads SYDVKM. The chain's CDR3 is CASSWTVPYNQPRHF. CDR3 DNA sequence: TGTGCCAGCAGTTGGACAGTCCCTTACAATCAGCCCCGGCATTTT.

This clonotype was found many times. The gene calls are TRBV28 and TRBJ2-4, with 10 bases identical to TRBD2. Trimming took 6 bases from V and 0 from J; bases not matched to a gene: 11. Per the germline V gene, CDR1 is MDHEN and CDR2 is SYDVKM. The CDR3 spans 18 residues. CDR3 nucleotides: TGTGCCAGCAGCTTAGCGGGAGGATCACACCTAGCCAAAAACATTCAGTACTTC. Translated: CASSLAGGSHLAKNIQYF. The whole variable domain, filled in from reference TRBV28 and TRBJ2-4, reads DVKVTQSSRYLVKRTGEKVFLECVQDMDHENMFWYRQDPGLGLRLIYFSYDVKMKEKGDIPEGYSVSREKKERFSLILESASTNQTSMYLCASSLAGGSHLAKNIQYFGAGTRLSVL.

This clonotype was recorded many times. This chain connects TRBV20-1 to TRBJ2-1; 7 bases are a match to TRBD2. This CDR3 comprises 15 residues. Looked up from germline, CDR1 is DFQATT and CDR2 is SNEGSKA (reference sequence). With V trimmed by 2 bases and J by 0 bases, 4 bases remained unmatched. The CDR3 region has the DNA TGCAGTGCTAGAAGCGGGACGAGCTCCTACAATGAGCAGTTCTTC. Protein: CSARSGTSSYNEQFF.